These 21 T cell receptor beta chains were sequenced from one sample in a study of T cell repertoires in cytomegalovirus infection. No antigens are known for them. TCRdb ran MiXCR on the reads and lists one entry per CDR3 protein. The sample includes around 900,000 distinct CDR3 sequences, around 29% seen only once; the top ten take roughly 13%. This specimen was cultured CD8+ T cells from PBMCs, taken from culture after CMV antigen stimulation. These receptor sequences come from a human donor in good health (CMV status not recorded). Some clones in this sample may be carry-over from other donors' samples.

The chain links TRBV6-5 to TRBJ2-7; a possible D gene is TRBD1 (6 bases). Germline lookup yields CDR1 MNHEY and CDR2 SVGAGI. The CDR3 runs to 14 residues. Trimming shortened V by 4 bases and J by 1 base, and 11 bases separated the two germline ends. The CDR3 nucleotides are TGTGCCAGCAGTTGGACAGCACAGTCCTACGAGCAGTACTTC. It translates to CASSWTAQSYEQYF.

This chain links TRBV7-2 with TRBJ1-4; 9 bases align to TRBD1. The V gene's germline CDR1 is SGHTA and CDR2 FQGNSA. V trimming: 5 bases; J trimming: 7 bases; junction bases outside the gene matches: 8. The CDR3 is 15 residues long. The CDR3 DNA reads TGTGCCAGCAGCCAACCGGGACAGGGAGCTGAAAAACTGTTTTTT. This gives the protein CASSQPGQGAEKLFF.

The rearrangement links TRBV6-2 or TRBV6-3 to TRBJ1-1, with D maybe TRBD1 (6 bases). V was clipped by 1 base and J by 3 bases, with 9 bases between them. The CDR3 has 14 amino acids. CDR1 MNHEY and CDR2 SVGEGT come from the germline V gene. The CDR3 nucleotides are TGTGCCAGCAGTTACTACAGGGCGGACACTGAAGCTTTCTTT. Protein sequence: CASSYYRADTEAFF.

In this sample, this clonotype turned up many times. The V gene is TRBV7-6, the J gene TRBJ2-1, with a tentative D call TRBD1 (7 bases). The CDR3 contains 16 residues. Germline V gene sequence: CDR1 SGHVS, CDR2 FNYEAQ. V dropped 5 bases and J dropped 9 bases, with 23 bases sitting between them. CDR3 DNA sequence: TGTGCCAGCAGCGGAGGGGCGGGGACAGACATCGTTGAGCAGTTCTTC. Its translation is CASSGGAGTDIVEQFF.

The rearrangement uses TRBV6-2 or TRBV6-3 and TRBJ2-2; D is unresolved. Trimming cost V 8 bases and J 1 base, with 8 bases left between them. CDR3 length: 13 residues. In germline, CDR1 is MNHEY, CDR2 SVGEGT. This CDR3 is CASQNLNTGELFF. CDR3 nucleotide sequence: TGTGCCAGCCAAAATCTGAACACCGGGGAGCTGTTTTTT.

J is TRBJ2-5 and V is TRBV6-6, with a weak D call TRBD1 (5 bases). Germline CDR1 MNHNY, CDR2 SVGAGI (reference sequence). The CDR3 length is 16 residues. V was cut by 5 bases and J by 2 bases, with 18 bases left in between. For the CDR3, the DNA is TGTGCCAGCAGTAGGGGCCCCTATGGGCAGCAAGAGACCCAGTACTTC. This sequence encodes CASSRGPYGQQETQYF.

Notes on this clonotype: This may arise from a read error, as a much more abundant clone is one base away. The chain joins TRBV5-4 to TRBJ2-5; 7 positions match TRBD1. The J segment lost 5 bases and the V segment lost 2 bases, leaving 6 bases of the junction unmatched. Germline V lookup: CDR1 SGHNT, CDR2 YYREEE (reference sequence). CDR3 size: 14 residues. CDR3 coding DNA: TGTGCCAGCAGCTTCAGAGGGGGCGGGGAGACCCAGTACTTC. It is translated as CASSFRGGGETQYF.

This clonotype was observed many times. As DNA, the CDR3 is TGTGCCAGCAGCCCCCCGACGGCCTCGGAAGCCAAAAACATTCAGTACTTC. Translation gives CASSPPTASEAKNIQYF. V is TRBV7-2 and J is TRBJ2-4; D ambiguous. The CDR3 has 17 amino acids. The germline gives CDR1 SGHTA, CDR2 FQGNSA. Trimming removed 5 bases at V and 0 bases at J, with 17 bases between.

V gene TRBV2 combines with J gene TRBJ2-7; D may be TRBD1 (6 bases). V was shortened by 3 bases and J by 0 bases, with 9 bases between the two germline ends. The CDR3 is made up of 14 amino acids. In germline, CDR1 is SNHLY, CDR2 FYNNEI. CDR3 DNA sequence: TGTGCCAGCAGTGATCGGGACACCTCCTACGAGCAGTACTTC. It encodes CASSDRDTSYEQYF.

This clonotype was observed many times. The chain is built from TRBV27 and TRBJ2-5, with 7 bases lining up with TRBD2. The germline V gene has CDR1 MNHEY and CDR2 SMNVEV (reference sequence). The CDR3 has 15 residues. V dropped 5 bases and J dropped 4; count of bases not matched to a gene: 10. This CDR3 is CASSPLGLVVETQYF. The CDR3 region has the DNA TGTGCCAGCAGTCCCCTCGGACTAGTGGTAGAGACCCAGTACTTC.

This clonotype was seen once. The rearrangement links TRBV5-1 to TRBJ2-1; 9 positions match TRBD1. Losses at the gene ends were 4 bases for V and 2 bases for J; bases not matched to a gene: 10. Germline loops: CDR1 SGHRS, CDR2 YFSETQ. CDR3 length: 17 amino acids. The CDR3 sequence: CASSAHYDRGTYNEQFF. The CDR3, as DNA: TGCGCCAGCAGCGCCCACTATGACAGGGGGACCTACAATGAGCAGTTCTTC.

There are a few counts of this clonotype. The chain is built from TRBV12-5 and TRBJ1-1; D remains ambiguous. V was trimmed by 5 bases and J by 8 bases, leaving 18 bases between them. The CDR3 is made up of 14 amino acids. The germline V gene encodes CDR1 LGHNT and CDR2 FRNRAP. In DNA, the CDR3 is TGTGCTAGTGGTCACCCTCCCGTTGGCAGAGAAGCTTTCTTT. Its protein is CASGHPPVGREAFF.

The V and J genes are TRBV6-1 and TRBJ1-6, with unresolved D. The V and J ends lost 3 bases and 0 bases respectively, with 3 bases between them. The CDR3 is made up of 14 amino acids. The germline V gene encodes CDR1 MNHNS and CDR2 SASEGT. The CDR3 here is CASSDLSYNSPLHF. The DNA for the CDR3 is TGTGCCAGCAGTGATCTCTCCTATAATTCACCCCTCCACTTT.

V and J are TRBV4-1 and TRBJ1-1; no definite D call. In germline, CDR1 is MGHRA, CDR2 YSYEKL. The CDR3 contains 15 residues. With 5 bases removed from V and 6 bases from J, the gap between germline ends came to 19 bases. The CDR3 loop reads CASSYPEYGEAEAFF. CDR3 nucleotides: TGCGCCAGCAGCTATCCAGAGTACGGGGAAGCTGAAGCTTTCTTT.

V usage is TRBV20-1 and J usage is TRBJ2-1; D unclear. The V gene lost 2 bases and the J gene lost 9 bases, with 11 bases spanning the gap. CDR1 DFQATT and CDR2 SNEGSKA come from the germline V gene (reference sequence). CDR3 length equals 12 residues. The CDR3 is CSARRLGIEQFF. Written as DNA, the CDR3 is TGCAGTGCTAGACGGTTGGGGATTGAGCAGTTCTTC.

There are a few counts of this clonotype. V usage is TRBV9 and J usage is TRBJ1-1; 8 nucleotides line up with TRBD1. V lost 3 bases to trimming and J lost 11 bases; unmatched junction nucleotides: 3. The germline V gene encodes CDR1 SGDLS and CDR2 YYNGEE. There are 11 residues in the CDR3. CDR3 DNA sequence: TGTGCCAGCAGCGCCCGGGACAGGGCTTTCTTT. This sequence encodes CASSARDRAFF. Together with reference TRBV9 and TRBJ1-1, the CDR3 gives the full variable domain: DSGVTQTPKHLITATGQRVTLRCSPRSGDLSVYWYQQSLDQGLQFLIQYYNGEERAKGNILERFSAQQFPDLHSELNLSSLELGDSALYFCASSARDRAFFGQGTRLTVV.

In this sample, this clonotype turned up many times. The rearrangement uses TRBV7-2 and TRBJ2-7; the D is unclear. The germline V gene has CDR1 SGHTA and CDR2 FQGNSA. CDR3 length: 14 amino acids. Trimming shortened V by 1 base and J by 3 bases, and 10 bases separated the two germline ends. In DNA form, the CDR3 reads TGTGCCAGCAGCTTAGGGGCAAGCCTCTACGAGCAGTACGTC. Its protein product is CASSLGASLYEQYV.

This clonotype was seen only a few times. The V call is TRBV15, the J call TRBJ1-2, with no clear D. Germline CDR1 is LNHNV and CDR2 is YYDKDF (reference sequence). Between the trimmed V and J ends, which lost 6 bases and 2 bases, there was a span of 7 bases. The CDR3 is 12 amino acids. The CDR3 here is CATSPLNYGYTF. Written as DNA, the CDR3 is TGTGCCACCAGTCCCCTCAACTATGGCTACACCTTC.

The chain employs TRBV5-1 and TRBJ1-6; no reliable D call. V was pared by 0 bases and J by 3 bases, with 10 bases between. Germline V gene data show CDR1 as SGHRS and CDR2 as YFSETQ. CDR3 length: 16 residues. CDR3 residues: CASSLEEGVYNSPLHF. The CDR3 DNA sequence: TGCGCCAGCAGCTTGGAAGAGGGAGTCTATAATTCACCCCTCCACTTT.

The genes are TRBV6-1 and TRBJ1-3; D is uncertain. Trimming cost V 6 bases and J 0 bases, with 12 bases left between them. CDR3 length equals 15 residues. Germline CDR1 and CDR2: MNHNS and SASEGT. CDR3 loop: CASSPDSNSGNTIYF. The DNA for the CDR3 is TGTGCCAGCAGCCCTGACTCGAACTCTGGAAACACCATATATTTT.

This clonotype appeared a few times. The rearrangement uses TRBV20-1 and TRBJ2-6; the D call may be TRBD1 or TRBD2 (5 bases each). Germline V gene data show CDR1 as DFQATT and CDR2 as SNEGSKA (reference sequence). This CDR3 contains 14 residues. V shed 3 bases and J shed 4 bases, with 10 bases lying between them. As DNA, the CDR3 is TGCAGTGCTAGGGACGGGACCGGGGCCAACGTCCTGACTTTC. It yields the protein CSARDGTGANVLTF.